Following are 3 T cell receptor beta chains from one sample sequenced in a study of cytomegalovirus exposure and HLA in healthy donors. The study ran its PCR with 60 Vbeta and 13 Jbeta primers. The repertoire was sequenced with immunoSEQ multiplex PCR; TCRdb's copy has only in-frame clones and lacks some. The sample lists approximately 170,000 clones; 55% to 65% were seen once. The material sequenced was PBMCs. All receptors derive from a middle-aged man in good health and CMV-seronegative.

A few counts support this clone. The gene calls are TRBV6-5 and TRBJ1-2; weak D call: TRBD1 (6 bases). The CDR3 is made up of 14 amino acids. Germline-derived CDR1 and CDR2 are MNHEY and SVGAGI. V lost 7 bases and J 7 bases, leaving 19 bases between the germline ends. CDR3 DNA sequence: TGTGCCAGCAAACCACAGGGTAATTCGGCTGGCTACACCTTC. Amino acid sequence: CASKPQGNSAGYTF.

The CDR3 is CASSVVGRGQETQYF. The CDR3, as DNA: TGTGCCAGCAGCGTGGTCGGGAGGGGCCAAGAGACCCAGTACTTC. This sequence joins TRBV9 and TRBJ2-5; TRBD2 agrees at 8 bases. The CDR3 totals 15 residues. The ends lost 2 bases at V and 1 base at J; junction bases unmatched: 4. Germline V lookup: CDR1 SGDLS, CDR2 YYNGEE.

This sequence joins TRBV9 and TRBJ2-1; TRBD2 matches 12 bases. Germline loops: CDR1 SGDLS, CDR2 YYNGEE. The CDR3 has 15 amino acids. V lost 4 bases and J lost 4; bases outside the gene matches: 3. CDR3 region: CASSPTSGGYNEQFF. The CDR3 bases are TGTGCCAGCAGCCCTACTAGCGGGGGGTACAATGAGCAGTTCTTC.